The 14 T cell receptor beta chains below were found in one sample sequenced in a study of identifying expanded T cells in peripheral blood. Data came from immunoSEQ multiplex PCR; TCRdb stores just in-frame clones and leaves some out. This table has fewer than 110,000 clones, approximately 90% appearing once. Source material: blood. Source of these receptors: a person between 18 and 75 years old in good health.

This clone was detected only a few times. The CDR3 protein is CASSLGPRGVGYGYTF. The CDR3 DNA is TGTGCCAGCAGCTTAGGTCCGAGGGGCGTAGGCTATGGCTACACCTTC. V usage is TRBV7-2 and J usage is TRBJ1-2; D might be TRBD1 (5 bases). The germline V gene encodes CDR1 SGHTA and CDR2 FQGNSA. V was pared by 1 base and J by 4 bases, with 16 bases between. The CDR3 runs to 16 residues.

The CDR3 coding sequence is TGTGCCAGCAGCTCTGTATTTGGCTACGAGCAGTACTTC. Protein product: CASSSVFGYEQYF. This chain connects TRBV11-2 to TRBJ2-7; D remains unclear. The CDR3 is 13 amino acids. Germline V lookup: CDR1 SGHAT, CDR2 FQNNGV. Trimming cost V 4 bases and J 3 bases, with 10 bases left between them.

The chain uses TRBV6-5 and TRBJ1-1; D perhaps matches TRBD1 (5 bases). Germline values: CDR1 MNHEY, CDR2 SVGAGI. This CDR3 has 14 amino acids. The ends were cut back, 6 bases at V and 4 bases at J, with 15 bases in the middle. As DNA, the CDR3 is TGTGCCAGCAGCCGAACAGGTGGCAGCACTGAAGCTTTCTTT. Its protein product is CASSRTGGSTEAFF.

The gene calls are TRBV27 and TRBJ1-1, with D possibly being TRBD1 (6 bases). CDR3 size: 13 residues. The ends were cut back, 6 bases at V and 1 base at J, with 9 bases in the middle. Germline CDR1 MNHEY, CDR2 SMNVEV (reference sequence). CDR3 loop: CASRLQGNTEAFF. In nucleotides, the CDR3 is TGTGCCAGCAGGCTACAGGGGAACACTGAAGCTTTCTTT.

The chain combines TRBV7-2 with TRBJ1-2, with D unclear. Germline CDR1 SGHTA, CDR2 FQGNSA. This CDR3 is 14 amino acids long. With 1 base removed from V and 4 bases from J, the gap between germline ends came to 10 bases. CDR3 in DNA: TGTGCCAGCAGCTTAGGGAGGGAAAGCTATGGCTACACCTTC. Its translation: CASSLGRESYGYTF.

The chain combines TRBV30 with TRBJ1-5; 7 bases agree with TRBD1. V lost 1 base to trimming and J lost 6 bases; unmatched junction nucleotides: 9. Germline lookup yields CDR1 GTSNPN and CDR2 SVGIG (reference sequence). This CDR3 is 15 amino acids long. The CDR3 DNA follows: TGTGCCTGGAGTGAAGAACAGGGGCTCCTTCAGCCCCAGCATTTT. Protein sequence: CAWSEEQGLLQPQHF.

The rearrangement joins TRBV7-2 to TRBJ2-3; 8 bases fit TRBD2. Losses at the gene ends were 3 bases for V and 3 bases for J; bases not matched to a gene: 8. In germline, CDR1 is SGHTA, CDR2 FQGNSA. The CDR3 length is 16 residues. The CDR3 reads CASSFSLRGGTDTQYF. In DNA form, the CDR3 reads TGTGCCAGCAGCTTTAGCCTGCGCGGGGGGACAGATACGCAGTATTTT. The full variable domain, its missing parts supplied by reference TRBV7-2 and TRBJ2-3, is GAGVSQSPSNKVTEKGKDVELRCDPISGHTALYWYRQSLGQGLEFLIYFQGNSAPDKSGLPSDRFSAERTGGSVSTLTIQRTQQEDSAVYLCASSFSLRGGTDTQYFGPGTRLTVL.

This chain uses TRBV7-9 with TRBJ2-7, with 10 positions matching TRBD1. Germline V gene data show CDR1 as SEHNR and CDR2 as FQNEAQ (reference sequence). CDR3 length: 15 amino acids. V lost 2 bases and J lost 2; bases outside the gene matches: 3. The CDR3 DNA sequence: TGTGCCAGCAGCTTAAGGGGACAGGGGCCCTACGAGCAGTACTTC. This translates into CASSLRGQGPYEQYF.

This clone was found a few times. The V call is TRBV5-5, the J call TRBJ1-5; 7 bases align to TRBD1. The germline gives CDR1 SGHKS, CDR2 YYEKEE (reference sequence). This CDR3 comprises 14 residues. J lost 4 bases, V lost 4 bases, and 5 bases had no gene match. The CDR3 loop is CASSLGQLNQPQHF. The CDR3 DNA is TGTGCCAGCAGCCTGGGACAGCTAAATCAGCCCCAGCATTTT.

The CDR3 protein is CASSLATLAGALTDTQYF. DNA of the CDR3: TGTGCCAGCAGCTTGGCTACCCTAGCGGGGGCCTTAACAGATACGCAGTATTTT. The chain combines TRBV5-4 with TRBJ2-3; 10 bases are shared with TRBD2. The CDR3 covers 18 residues. Trimming took 0 bases from V and 3 from J; bases not matched to a gene: 10. Germline assignment: CDR1 SGHNT and CDR2 YYREEE (reference sequence). Based on the CDR3 plus reference TRBV5-4 and TRBJ2-3, the full variable domain is ETGVTQSPTHLIKTRGQQVTLRCSSQSGHNTVSWYQQALGQGPQFIFQYYREEENGRGNFPPRFSGLQFPNYSSELNVNALELDDSALYLCASSLATLAGALTDTQYFGPGTRLTVL.

V gene TRBV19 combines with J gene TRBJ1-1, with D unresolved. This CDR3 is built from 12 residues. V was pared by 3 bases and J by 5 bases, with 7 bases between. Germline V gene data show CDR1 as LNHDA and CDR2 as SQIVND (reference sequence). Written as DNA, the CDR3 is TGTGCCAGTAGTATTGCGGGAACTGAAGCTTTCTTT. It codes for CASSIAGTEAFF. Full variable domain (outside the CDR3, taken from reference TRBV19 and TRBJ1-1): DGGITQSPKYLFRKEGQNVTLSCEQNLNHDAMYWYRQDPGQGLRLIYYSQIVNDFQKGDIAEGYSVSREKKESFPLTVTSAQKNPTAFYLCASSIAGTEAFFGQGTRLTVV.

V usage is TRBV11-2 and J usage is TRBJ2-7; perhaps TRBD2 as D (6 bases). V was pared by 1 base and J by 4 bases, with 17 bases between. This CDR3 has 16 amino acids. Germline CDR1 and CDR2: SGHAT and FQNNGV. CDR3 amino acids: CASSLGSGLQAYEQYF. Here the CDR3 DNA reads TGTGCCAGCAGCTTAGGCAGCGGGTTACAAGCGTACGAGCAGTACTTC. The full variable domain, rest sourced from reference TRBV11-2 and TRBJ2-7, is EAGVAQSPRYKIIEKRQSVAFWCNPISGHATLYWYQQILGQGPKLLIQFQNNGVVDDSQLPKDRFSAERLKGVDSTLKIQPAKLEDSAVYLCASSLGSGLQAYEQYFGPGTRLTVT.

The chain carries TRBV19 and TRBJ2-7; possible D gene TRBD2, 6 bases. V shed 6 bases and J shed 5 bases, with 14 bases lying between them. Per germline, CDR1 LNHDA and CDR2 SQIVND (reference sequence). The CDR3 runs 13 residues. The CDR3 region is CASRRRESHEQYF. The CDR3 nucleotides are TGTGCCAGTAGAAGGAGGGAAAGTCACGAGCAGTACTTC.

The chain joins TRBV6-5 to TRBJ1-1, with a tentative D call TRBD1 (5 bases). V lost 6 bases and J lost 4, with 18 bases in between. The germline CDR1 and CDR2 sequences are MNHEY and SVGAGI. The CDR3 loop spans 15 amino acids. CDR3 sequence: CASSRFQGAGTEAFF. In nucleotides, the CDR3 is TGTGCCAGCAGCCGATTCCAGGGAGCGGGCACTGAAGCTTTCTTT.